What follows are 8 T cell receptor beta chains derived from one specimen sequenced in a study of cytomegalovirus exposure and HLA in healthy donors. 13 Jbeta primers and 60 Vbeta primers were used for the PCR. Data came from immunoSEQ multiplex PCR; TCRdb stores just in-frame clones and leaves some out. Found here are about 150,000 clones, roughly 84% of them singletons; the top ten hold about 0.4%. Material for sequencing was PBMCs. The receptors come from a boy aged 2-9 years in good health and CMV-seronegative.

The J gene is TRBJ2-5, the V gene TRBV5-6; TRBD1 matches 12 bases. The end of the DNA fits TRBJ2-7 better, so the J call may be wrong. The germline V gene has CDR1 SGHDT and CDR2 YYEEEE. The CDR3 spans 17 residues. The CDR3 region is CASSPGQGAFGSYEQYF. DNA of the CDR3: TGTGCCAGCAGCCCGGGACAGGGGGCGTTTGGCTCCTACGAGCAGTACTTC.

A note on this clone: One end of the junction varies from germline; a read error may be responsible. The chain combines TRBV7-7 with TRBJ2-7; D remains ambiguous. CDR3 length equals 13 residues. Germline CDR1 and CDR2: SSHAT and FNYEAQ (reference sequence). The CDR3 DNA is TGTGCTAGCAGCTTAGGTGACACGGCGGAGCAGTACTTC. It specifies CASSLGDTAEQYF. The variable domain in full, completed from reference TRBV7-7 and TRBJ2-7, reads GAGVSQSPRYKVTKRGQDVTLRCDPISSHATLYWYQQALGQGPEFLTYFNYEAQPDKSGLPSDRFSAERPEGSISTLTIQRTEQRDSAMYRCASSLGDTAEQYFGPGTRLTVT.

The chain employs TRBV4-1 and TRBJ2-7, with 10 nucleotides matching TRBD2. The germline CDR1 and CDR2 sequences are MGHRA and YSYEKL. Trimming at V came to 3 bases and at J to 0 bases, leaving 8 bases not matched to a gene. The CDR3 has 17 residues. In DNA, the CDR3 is TGCGCCAGCAGCCAGTCACTACTAGCGGGGACCTCCTACGAGCAGTACTTC. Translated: CASSQSLLAGTSYEQYF.

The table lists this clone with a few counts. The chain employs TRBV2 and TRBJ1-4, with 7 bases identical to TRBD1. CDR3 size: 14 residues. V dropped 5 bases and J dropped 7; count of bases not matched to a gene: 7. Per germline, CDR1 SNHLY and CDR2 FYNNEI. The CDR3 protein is CASSPGGISEKLFF. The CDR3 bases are TGTGCCAGCAGTCCAGGGGGGATAAGTGAAAAACTGTTTTTT.

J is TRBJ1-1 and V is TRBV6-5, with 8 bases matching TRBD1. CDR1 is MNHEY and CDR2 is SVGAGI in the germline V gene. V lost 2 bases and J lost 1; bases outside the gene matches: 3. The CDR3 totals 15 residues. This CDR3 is CASSYVGQGNTEAFF. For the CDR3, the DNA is TGTGCCAGCAGTTACGTCGGACAGGGGAACACTGAAGCTTTCTTT.

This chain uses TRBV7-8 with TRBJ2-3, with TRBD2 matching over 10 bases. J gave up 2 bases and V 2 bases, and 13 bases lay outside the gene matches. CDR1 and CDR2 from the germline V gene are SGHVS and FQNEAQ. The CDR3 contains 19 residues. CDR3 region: CASSLSIGTSGNPTDTQYF. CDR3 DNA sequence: TGTGCCAGCAGCTTATCAATCGGAACTAGCGGGAACCCCACAGATACGCAGTATTTT.

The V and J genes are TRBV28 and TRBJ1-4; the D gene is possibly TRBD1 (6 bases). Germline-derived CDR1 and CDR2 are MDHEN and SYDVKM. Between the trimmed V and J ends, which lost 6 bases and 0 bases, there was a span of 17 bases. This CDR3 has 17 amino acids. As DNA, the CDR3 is TGTGCCAGCAGGCTGACAGGCCGCGCCACAACTAATGAAAAACTGTTTTTT. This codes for CASRLTGRATTNEKLFF.

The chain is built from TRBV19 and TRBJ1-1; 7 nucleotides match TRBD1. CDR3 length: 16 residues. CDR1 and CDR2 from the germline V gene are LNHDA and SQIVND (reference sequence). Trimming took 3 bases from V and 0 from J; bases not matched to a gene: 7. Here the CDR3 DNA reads TGTGCCAGTAGTATTGTCGGGACAGTCATGAACACTGAAGCTTTCTTT. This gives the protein CASSIVGTVMNTEAFF.